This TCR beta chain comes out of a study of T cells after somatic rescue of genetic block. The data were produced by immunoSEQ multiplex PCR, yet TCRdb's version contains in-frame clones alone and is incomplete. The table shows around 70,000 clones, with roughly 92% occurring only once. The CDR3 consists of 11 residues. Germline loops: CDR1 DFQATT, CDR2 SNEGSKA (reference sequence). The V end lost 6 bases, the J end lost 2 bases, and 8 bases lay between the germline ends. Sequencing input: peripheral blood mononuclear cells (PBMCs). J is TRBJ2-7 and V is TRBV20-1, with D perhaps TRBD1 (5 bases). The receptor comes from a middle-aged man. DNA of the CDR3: TGCAGTGCCCTGACAGCCTACGAGCAGTACTTC. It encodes CSALTAYEQYF.